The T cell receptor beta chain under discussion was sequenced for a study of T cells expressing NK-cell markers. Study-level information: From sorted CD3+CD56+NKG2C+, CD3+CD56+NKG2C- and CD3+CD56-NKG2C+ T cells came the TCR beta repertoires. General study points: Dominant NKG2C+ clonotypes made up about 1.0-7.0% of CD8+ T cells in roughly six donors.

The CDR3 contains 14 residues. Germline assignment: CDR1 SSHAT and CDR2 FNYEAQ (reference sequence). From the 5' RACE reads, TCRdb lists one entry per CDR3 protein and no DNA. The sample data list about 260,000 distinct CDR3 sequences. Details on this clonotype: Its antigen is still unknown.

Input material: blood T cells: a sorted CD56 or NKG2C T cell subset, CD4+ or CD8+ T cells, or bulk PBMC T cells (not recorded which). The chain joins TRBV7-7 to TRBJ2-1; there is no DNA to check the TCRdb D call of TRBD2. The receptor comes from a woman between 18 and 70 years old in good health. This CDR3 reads CASSLAGGGNEQFF.